The 32 T cell receptor beta chains below come from one sample, sequenced in a study of regulatory T cells in long-lasting Graves disease. Time point meaning: persistent/refractory GD, antithyroid drugs over 5 years with positive TRAb. PBMCs were the source of the RNA used for TCR sequencing. Arm-PCR of CDR3 regions and iRepertoire HTBI primers were used to build TCR beta libraries. MiXCR, applied by TCRdb to the multiplex PCR reads, yields one record per CDR3 protein. The sample contains 300,000 or so distinct CDR3 sequences, around 19% of which appear only once. Here the sequenced sample was peripheral blood mononuclear cells (PBMCs), taken when the disease was refractory, from a patient treated with antithyroid drugs. The source of these receptors is a female donor with Graves disease.

In this sample, this clonotype turned up many times. V is TRBV9 and J is TRBJ2-7, with D perhaps being TRBD1 or TRBD2 (5 bases each). V lost 4 bases, J lost 1 base, and 9 bases lay in between. The CDR3 consists of 13 residues. CDR1 is SGDLS, CDR2 YYNGEE, per germline. The CDR3: CASSPWGSYEQYF. The CDR3 coding sequence is TGTGCCAGCAGCCCCTGGGGGTCCTACGAGCAGTACTTC.

This clonotype was counted a few times. This chain joins TRBV19 and TRBJ1-4, with D perhaps TRBD1 (5 bases). This CDR3 region has 15 residues. V dropped 7 bases and J dropped 0 bases, with 12 bases sitting between them. CDR1 and CDR2 from the germline V gene are LNHDA and SQIVND (reference sequence). The CDR3 DNA sequence: TGTGCCAGTAATGGGCTGGGGGCAACTAATGAAAAACTGTTTTTT. This encodes CASNGLGATNEKLFF.

The chain couples TRBV10-3 to TRBJ2-2; possibly TRBD2 for D (6 bases). Per the germline V gene, CDR1 is ENHRY and CDR2 is SYGVKD. The CDR3 extends over 18 amino acids. The germline V and J ends were trimmed by 0 bases and 5 bases, with 19 bases remaining between them. In DNA, the CDR3 is TGTGCCATCAGTGAGTCTTTAGGGCGGGGCCCGCGGACCGGGGAGCTGTTTTTT. Translated, it gives CAISESLGRGPRTGELFF.

This clonotype occurred many times. The chain is built from TRBV6-1 and TRBJ2-7; TRBD2 might be the D (6 bases). V dropped 5 bases and J dropped 2 bases, with 13 bases sitting between them. Germline V gene data show CDR1 as MNHNS and CDR2 as SASEGT. The CDR3 is 14 residues long. CDR3 in amino acids: CASSRRDLPYEQYF. CDR3 sequence (DNA): TGTGCCAGCAGTCGCCGGGACTTACCCTACGAGCAGTACTTC.

This clonotype was recorded a few times. Just one base apart from a much larger clone, this may be a read error. The chain uses TRBV6-1 and TRBJ1-1; no clear D gene. The CDR3 length is 13 residues. Trimming shortened V by 7 bases and J by 7 bases, and 16 bases separated the two germline ends. Germline V lookup: CDR1 MNHNS, CDR2 SASEGT. The CDR3 DNA sequence: TGTGCCAGCACAAGTTGGCAGTACATTGAAGCTTTCTTT. This sequence encodes CASTSWQYIEAFF.

This clonotype was seen a few times. The J gene is TRBJ2-1, the V gene TRBV6-1; 11 bases line up with TRBD1. The germline gives CDR1 MNHNS, CDR2 SASEGT. The CDR3 covers 14 residues. V trimming: 7 bases; J trimming: 7 bases; junction bases outside the gene matches: 6. DNA of the CDR3: TGTGCCAGCACCGGGACAGGGGGAAGGAATGAGCAGTTCTTC. The encoded protein is CASTGTGGRNEQFF.

This clonotype showed up just a few times. The chain uses TRBV4-2 and TRBJ1-5; D gene uncertain. The CDR3 consists of 16 residues. Trimming stripped 0 bases from V and 0 bases from J, with 9 bases between. Germline CDR1 and CDR2: LGHNA and YNFKEQ. The CDR3 nucleotides read TGTGCCAGCAGCCAAGAGGCGGGATATAGCAATCAGCCCCAGCATTTT. Translation gives CASSQEAGYSNQPQHF.

J is TRBJ1-5 and V is TRBV15; a possible D gene is TRBD1 (6 bases). Germline loops: CDR1 LNHNV, CDR2 YYDKDF (reference sequence). V dropped 1 base and J dropped 0 bases, with 10 bases sitting between them. This CDR3 region has 16 residues. CDR3 in amino acids: CATSRAGGYSNQPQHF. DNA for the CDR3: TGTGCCACCAGCAGAGCCGGGGGCTATAGCAATCAGCCCCAGCATTTT. Full variable domain (missing parts from reference TRBV15 and TRBJ1-5): DAMVIQNPRYQVTQFGKPVTLSCSQTLNHNVMYWYQQKSSQAPKLLFHYYDKDFNNEADTPDNFQSRRPNTSFCFLDIRSPGLGDTAMYLCATSRAGGYSNQPQHFGDGTRLSIL.

This clonotype was seen many times. This sequence joins TRBV2 and TRBJ1-1; 9 bases align to TRBD1. Germline CDR1 and CDR2: SNHLY and FYNNEI. The CDR3 spans 14 residues. Germline trimming cut 4 bases from V and 5 bases from J; bases unmatched to any gene: 5. CDR3 protein: CASSAQGARTEAFF. The CDR3 DNA is TGTGCCAGCAGTGCACAGGGGGCGCGAACTGAAGCTTTCTTT.

On this clonotype: This clone may be a read error of a much larger clone one base away. The chain combines TRBV6-2 or TRBV6-3 with TRBJ1-5; D may be TRBD1 (5 bases). Germline V lookup: CDR1 MNHEY, CDR2 SVGEGT. This CDR3 has 16 residues. The CDR3, as DNA: TGTGCCAACAGTTACGGAATAGGGGATAGCAATCAGCCCCAGCATTTT. Translated: CANSYGIGDSNQPQHF.

This clonotype appeared a few times. The chain joins TRBV4-1 to TRBJ2-7; the match to TRBD2 covers 15 bases. The germline V gene has CDR1 MGHRA and CDR2 YSYEKL. The trim removed 4 bases at V and 1 base at J, leaving 14 bases unmatched. The CDR3 has 20 residues. CDR3 residues: CASSLKSPGLAGGRSYEQYF. The CDR3 bases are TGCGCCAGCAGCCTAAAATCCCCGGGACTAGCGGGAGGTCGTTCCTACGAGCAGTACTTC.

A few counts support this clonotype. The V call is TRBV12-3 or TRBV12-4, the J call TRBJ2-5, with 7 bases that match TRBD1. The trim removed 3 bases at V and 4 bases at J, leaving 11 bases unmatched. CDR3 length: 16 residues. CDR3 region: CASSFRAGGDRETQYF. The CDR3 DNA reads as TGTGCCAGCAGTTTTCGGGCAGGGGGTGATCGAGAGACCCAGTACTTC.

To note about this clonotype: Lacking the conserved final phenylalanine or tryptophan, this CDR3 likely reflects a read error. The DNA is left out, because the CDR3 cannot be placed on it with certainty; the CDR3 is given as TCRdb lists it. J is TRBJ1-5 and V is TRBV12-3 or TRBV12-4. Ends included, the CDR3 has 14 residues. The chain's CDR3 is CASSLSIGVGPRHL.

This clonotype was seen more than once but under ten times. This sequence joins TRBV19 and TRBJ1-5; D is undetermined. The CDR3 sequence is 14 residues long. V shed 5 bases and J shed 6 bases, with 14 bases lying between them. Per germline, CDR1 LNHDA and CDR2 SQIVND (reference sequence). CDR3 sequence (DNA): TGTGCCAGTAGTCGTTTGGGGTTTGCTCAGCCCCAGCATTTT. Amino acid sequence: CASSRLGFAQPQHF.

Many counts were recorded for this clonotype. The chain has TRBV20-1 and TRBJ1-6; TRBD1 agrees at 9 bases. J lost 6 bases, V lost 3 bases, and 15 bases had no gene match. This CDR3 has 18 amino acids. Germline lookup yields CDR1 DFQATT and CDR2 SNEGSKA (reference sequence). The CDR3 spells CSARAGTGPPWGNSPLHF. DNA of the CDR3: TGCAGTGCTAGGGCCGGGACAGGGCCCCCTTGGGGTAATTCACCCCTCCACTTT.

This rearrangement joins TRBV19 to TRBJ2-6; D is undetermined. The V gene lost 3 bases and the J gene lost 0 bases, with 6 bases spanning the gap. The CDR3 consists of 15 residues. CDR1 and CDR2 (germline): LNHDA, SQIVND (reference sequence). CDR3 residues: CASSIYSSGANVLTF. For the CDR3, the DNA is TGTGCCAGTAGTATTTACAGCTCTGGGGCCAACGTCCTGACTTTC.

This clonotype was observed once. This chain links TRBV11-2 with TRBJ2-2; maybe TRBD1 (6 bases). The germline V and J ends were trimmed by 4 bases and 4 bases, with 10 bases remaining between them. The CDR3 is made up of 14 amino acids. Germline CDR1 SGHAT, CDR2 FQNNGV. The CDR3 protein is CASSWTEGTGELFF. For the CDR3, the DNA is TGTGCCAGCAGCTGGACAGAAGGCACCGGGGAGCTGTTTTTT.

The chain links TRBV25-1 to TRBJ1-2; unclear D gene. The CDR3 loop spans 14 amino acids. V dropped 2 bases and J dropped 6 bases, with 13 bases sitting between them. The V gene's germline CDR1 is MGHDK and CDR2 SYGVNS. The chain's CDR3 is CASSEVFDFDGYTF. DNA of the CDR3: TGTGCCAGCAGTGAAGTTTTCGATTTCGATGGCTACACCTTC.

On this clonotype: As the CDR3 is not closed by the conserved phenylalanine or tryptophan, this likely results from a read error. Because the CDR3's place on the DNA is in doubt, the DNA is left out and the CDR3 is given as listed by TCRdb. The rearrangement uses TRBV15 and TRBJ2-5. The CDR3 contains 8 residues when both ends are counted. CDR1 is LNHNV, CDR2 YYDKDF, per germline (reference sequence). The CDR3 sequence: CATSRENR.

The CDR3 sequence is CASSLVGRPPQHF. Here the CDR3 DNA reads TGTGCCAGCAGCTTGGTAGGCAGGCCGCCCCAGCATTTT. V is TRBV5-6 and J is TRBJ1-5; D gene unclear. The CDR3 covers 13 residues. The V gene lost 0 bases and the J gene lost 9 bases, with 10 bases spanning the gap. Looked up from germline, CDR1 is SGHDT and CDR2 is YYEEEE.

Only a few counts were recorded for this clonotype. V gene TRBV7-2 combines with J gene TRBJ1-2; 10 bases align to TRBD1. This CDR3 has 15 amino acids. The V segment lost 0 bases and the J segment 7 bases; nucleotides outside the gene matches: 5. Germline V gives CDR1 SGHTA, CDR2 FQGNSA. The CDR3 nucleotides read TGTGCCAGCAGCTTAGCTGACAGGGGGCTTAGTGGCTACACCTTC. It translates to CASSLADRGLSGYTF.

The genes are TRBV4-1 and TRBJ1-4, with D uncertain. Between the trimmed V and J ends, which lost 0 bases and 6 bases, there was a span of 17 bases. Germline V CDR1 and CDR2: MGHRA, YSYEKL. The CDR3 spans 17 residues. The CDR3: CASSQDQNSGKYEKLFF. The CDR3 coding sequence is TGCGCCAGCAGCCAAGATCAAAACTCCGGGAAGTATGAAAAACTGTTTTTT.

This clonotype was found many times. V gene TRBV2 combines with J gene TRBJ2-5, with D perhaps matching TRBD1 (6 bases). Between the trimmed V and J ends, which lost 10 bases and 4 bases, there was a span of 16 bases. Germline-derived CDR1 and CDR2 are SNHLY and FYNNEI. The CDR3 runs to 13 residues. The CDR3 reads CATSGEIRETQYF. The CDR3 nucleotides read TGTGCCACCTCAGGGGAAATCCGAGAGACCCAGTACTTC.

This clonotype appeared many times. The rearrangement joins TRBV18 to TRBJ2-7, with D perhaps given as TRBD1 or TRBD2 (5 bases each). This CDR3 is built from 16 residues. V was cut by 3 bases and J by 6 bases, with 21 bases left in between. Germline CDR1 KGHSH, CDR2 LQKENI. CDR3 region: CASSPSSRGYAGEQYF. DNA of the CDR3: TGTGCCAGCTCACCTTCCTCGAGGGGCTATGCTGGCGAGCAGTACTTC.

This chain uses TRBV5-1 with TRBJ1-1, with 10 bases identical to TRBD1. Trimming took 3 bases from V and 8 from J; bases not matched to a gene: 7. Germline loops: CDR1 SGHRS, CDR2 YFSETQ. The CDR3 has 14 amino acids. Here the CDR3 reads CASSSGQGRIEAFF. In nucleotides, the CDR3 is TGCGCCAGCAGCTCGGGACAGGGGCGGATCGAAGCTTTCTTT.

The chain uses TRBV18 and TRBJ2-7; TRBD2 matches at 7 bases. Germline CDR1 and CDR2: KGHSH and LQKENI. This CDR3 region has 14 residues. V was clipped by 4 bases and J by 4 bases; unmatched bases: 7. The DNA of the CDR3 is TGTGCCAGCTCACGGACTAGTTCGTCTTACGAGCAGTACTTC. This translates into CASSRTSSSYEQYF.

This clonotype was observed at least ten times. The chain uses TRBV12-3 or TRBV12-4 and TRBJ1-1, with TRBD1 as a possible D gene (6 bases). This CDR3 has 15 amino acids. The V end lost 1 base, the J end lost 5 bases, and 14 bases lay between the germline ends. The CDR3 DNA reads as TGTGCCAGCAGTTTAGGTTCCAGGGGAGGGACTGAAGCTTTCTTT. It translates to CASSLGSRGGTEAFF.

The chain uses TRBV14 and TRBJ2-7; possibly TRBD1 or TRBD2 for D (6 bases each). Germline V gene sequence: CDR1 SGHDN, CDR2 FVKESK. V was trimmed by 1 base and J by 4 bases, leaving 20 bases between them. There are 17 residues in the CDR3. The CDR3 spells CASSQGWGAAGSYEQYF. CDR3 nucleotides: TGTGCCAGCAGCCAAGGGTGGGGGGCTGCTGGGTCGTACGAGCAGTACTTC. The entire variable domain, with the rest obtained from reference TRBV14 and TRBJ2-7, is as follows: EAGVTQFPSHSVIEKGQTVTLRCDPISGHDNLYWYRRVMGKEIKFLLHFVKESKQDESGMPNNRFLAERTGGTYSTLKVQPAELEDSGVYFCASSQGWGAAGSYEQYFGPGTRLTVT.

This clonotype was recorded at least ten times. The genes are TRBV29-1 and TRBJ1-1; possibly TRBD1 for D (5 bases). The V gene's germline CDR1 is SQVTM and CDR2 ANQGSEA. This CDR3 is 11 amino acids long. The V and J ends lost 7 bases and 6 bases respectively, with 12 bases between them. This chain's CDR3 is CSAIQGPEAFF. The CDR3 DNA is TGCAGCGCGATCCAGGGTCCTGAAGCTTTCTTT. The whole variable domain, filled in from reference TRBV29-1 and TRBJ1-1, reads SAVISQKPSRDICQRGTSLTIQCQVDSQVTMMFWYRQQPGQSLTLIATANQGSEATYESGFVIDKFPISRPNLTFSTLTVSNMSPEDSSIYLCSAIQGPEAFFGQGTRLTVV.

This clonotype was recorded many times. At one of its ends the junction is not consistent with the germline gene, which may arise from a read error. The chain carries TRBV7-7 and TRBJ2-5, with 8 positions matching TRBD1. The V gene's germline CDR1 is SSHAT and CDR2 FNYEAQ (reference sequence). The CDR3 extends over 17 amino acids. DNA for the CDR3: TGTGCTAGCAGCCTTCGCCAGACAGGGGTGGTGGCGGAGACCCAGTACTTC. Its protein product is CASSLRQTGVVAETQYF.

The chain uses TRBV19 and TRBJ1-2; 7 positions agree with TRBD1. J lost 7 bases, V lost 5 bases, and 7 bases had no gene match. The CDR3 contains 13 residues. Germline CDR1 and CDR2: LNHDA and SQIVND (reference sequence). CDR3 sequence: CASSHGTVLGYTF. The CDR3, as DNA: TGTGCCAGTAGTCACGGGACAGTTCTTGGCTACACCTTC.

The chain has TRBV7-2 and TRBJ2-7, with 9 bases that match TRBD1. V lost 7 bases and J lost 4; bases outside the gene matches: 8. The CDR3 sequence is 14 residues long. The germline gives CDR1 SGHTA, CDR2 FQGNSA. The chain's CDR3 is CASTPGQGIYEQYF. CDR3 in DNA: TGTGCCAGCACCCCGGGACAGGGTATTTACGAGCAGTACTTC.